Following are 27 T cell receptor beta chains from one sample sequenced in a study of blood T cell repertoires in COVID-19. TCRdb's table, derived via immunoSEQ multiplex PCR, lists solely in-frame clones and lacks some. The data show about 200,000 clones, around 85% seen once. Specimen: peripheral blood. The receptor set was obtained from a human donor in a cohort sampled during active COVID-19.

The gene calls are TRBV27 and TRBJ1-1; 8 nucleotides match TRBD1. This CDR3 comprises 15 residues. The trim removed 4 bases at V and 3 bases at J, leaving 7 bases unmatched. Germline CDR1 reads MNHEY; CDR2 reads SMNVEV (reference sequence). The CDR3 region is CASSCPDRADTEAFF. CDR3 coding DNA: TGTGCCAGCAGTTGCCCGGACAGGGCTGACACTGAAGCTTTCTTT.

As for this clone: A read error is possible here, since a much larger clone lies one base away. The chain has TRBV3-1 (or the pseudogene TRBV3-2) and TRBJ2-7, with TRBD1 matching 7 bases. Germline CDR1 and CDR2: LGHDT and YNNKEL (reference sequence). Trimming at V came to 4 bases and at J to 5 bases, leaving 5 bases not matched to a gene. CDR3 size: 13 residues. CDR3 in amino acids: CASSPTGSHEQYF. The CDR3 DNA reads TGTGCCAGCAGCCCGACAGGGTCCCACGAGCAGTACTTC.

The rearrangement joins TRBV5-6 to TRBJ2-7; 9 nucleotides agree with TRBD2. CDR1 and CDR2 (germline): SGHDT, YYEEEE. The CDR3 spans 15 residues. V shed 4 bases and J 4 bases; nucleotides not matched to a gene: 9. This CDR3 reads CASSPGREGPYEQYF. The CDR3 nucleotides read TGTGCCAGCAGCCCGGGGCGGGAGGGCCCATACGAGCAGTACTTC.

The chain is built from TRBV7-9 and TRBJ1-5; TRBD1 might be the D (6 bases). The CDR3 totals 15 residues. Germline V gene sequence: CDR1 SEHNR, CDR2 FQNEAQ (reference sequence). The V end was cut by 5 bases, the J end by 5 bases, with 16 bases between. The CDR3 is CASSHEQGIDQPQHF. The CDR3 nucleotides read TGTGCCAGCAGCCACGAACAGGGTATCGATCAGCCCCAGCATTTT.

As regards this clone: Other DNA sequences in this specimen translate into the identical CDR3. The genes are TRBV4-1 and TRBJ1-4, with D unclear. CDR3 length equals 12 residues. The germline V and J ends were trimmed by 3 bases and 8 bases, with 7 bases remaining between them. Germline V CDR1 and CDR2: MGHRA, YSYEKL. CDR3 protein: CASSQGREKLFF. CDR3 sequence (DNA): TGCGCCAGCAGCCAGGGGAGAGAAAAACTGTTTTTT.

J is TRBJ1-6 and V is TRBV6-5, with D possibly TRBD1 on 6 matching bases. The V gene lost 11 bases and the J gene lost 0 bases, with 14 bases spanning the gap. The CDR3 is 15 amino acids. Germline V gene data show CDR1 as MNHEY and CDR2 as SVGAGI. The CDR3 DNA follows: TGTGCCTCCAGGACAGTCAGCTCCTATAATTCACCCCTCCACTTT. This sequence encodes CASRTVSSYNSPLHF.

The V gene is TRBV6-5, the J gene TRBJ2-1; possible D gene TRBD1, 6 bases. The germline V gene encodes CDR1 MNHEY and CDR2 SVGAGI. The CDR3 consists of 15 residues. V lost 6 bases and J 6 bases, leaving 18 bases between the germline ends. CDR3 coding DNA: TGTGCCAGCAGACCAGGGGTGCCTAGCCTCAATGAGCAGTTCTTC. It encodes CASRPGVPSLNEQFF.

This clone was seen a handful of times. The chain employs TRBV28 and TRBJ2-7; 9 bases map to TRBD2. The CDR3 is 14 amino acids. CDR1 is MDHEN and CDR2 is SYDVKM in the germline V gene. Losses at the gene ends were 7 bases for V and 1 base for J; bases not matched to a gene: 5. CDR3 protein: CASNRLAGSYEQYF. DNA of the CDR3: TGTGCCAGCAATAGGCTAGCGGGATCCTACGAGCAGTACTTC.

For the CDR3, the DNA is TGTGCCAGCAGCGATCCGGGGTCCTTACGAGGCTACACCTTC. This sequence encodes CASSDPGSLRGYTF. The rearrangement uses TRBV7-9 and TRBJ1-2; no clear D. The CDR3 sequence is 14 residues long. The germline V and J ends were trimmed by 5 bases and 8 bases, with 18 bases remaining between them. Germline V gene lookup returns CDR1 SEHNR and CDR2 FQNEAQ (reference sequence).

This clone was recorded only once. The gene calls are TRBV10-3 and TRBJ2-1; TRBD2 matches at 15 bases. This CDR3 region has 15 residues. Looked up from germline, CDR1 is ENHRY and CDR2 is SYGVKD. The trim removed 6 bases at V and 6 bases at J, leaving 3 bases unmatched. In DNA form, the CDR3 reads TGTGCCATCAGGCCGGGACTAGCGGGAGGCAATGAGCAGTTCTTC. Amino acids: CAIRPGLAGGNEQFF.

This clone has only one observation. The chain employs TRBV29-1 and TRBJ2-7; D is possibly TRBD1 (6 bases). Germline CDR1 reads SQVTM; CDR2 reads ANQGSEA. The CDR3 consists of 11 residues. Trimming pared 5 bases from V and 4 bases from J, leaving 9 bases between. The CDR3 loop reads CSVKQGYEQYF. CDR3 nucleotides: TGCAGCGTTAAACAGGGATACGAGCAGTACTTC.

The V gene is TRBV28, the J gene TRBJ2-5; 11 bases fit TRBD1. J gave up 5 bases and V 7 bases, and 9 bases lay outside the gene matches. CDR3 size: 15 residues. Germline V lookup: CDR1 MDHEN, CDR2 SYDVKM. As DNA, the CDR3 is TGTGCCAGCACCTCTGGGGGGACAGGGGGGGAGACCCAGTACTTC. Translating it yields CASTSGGTGGETQYF.

J is TRBJ1-5 and V is TRBV2; the match to TRBD1 covers 7 bases. The CDR3 consists of 16 residues. Per germline, CDR1 SNHLY and CDR2 FYNNEI. J lost 1 base, V lost 5 bases, and 8 bases had no gene match. The CDR3 sequence: CASSLSWTGSNQPQHF. CDR3 nucleotides: TGTGCCAGCAGTCTCAGCTGGACAGGAAGCAATCAGCCCCAGCATTTT.

This clone was recorded once. The chain carries TRBV27 and TRBJ1-5; D gene uncertain. Germline V gene sequence: CDR1 MNHEY, CDR2 SMNVEV (reference sequence). There are 16 residues in the CDR3. V was trimmed by 8 bases and J by 2 bases, leaving 19 bases between them. CDR3 region: CASGSEAVRGNQPQHF. The DNA of the CDR3 is TGTGCCAGCGGAAGCGAAGCGGTACGGGGCAATCAGCCCCAGCATTTT.

In its sample, this clone was seen once. The chain recombines TRBV4-3 with TRBJ2-3; TRBD2 is a possible D gene (6 bases). Germline V gene sequence: CDR1 LGHNA, CDR2 YSLEER. The CDR3 spans 17 residues. Trimming stripped 1 base from V and 2 bases from J, with 16 bases between. CDR3 coding DNA: TGCGCCAGCAGCCAAGGCTATACGGGAGTACTCACAGATACGCAGTATTTT. Protein: CASSQGYTGVLTDTQYF.

The chain recombines TRBV4-2 with TRBJ2-7; 16 positions match TRBD2. Germline loops: CDR1 LGHNA, CDR2 YNFKEQ. V lost 3 bases and J lost 5; bases outside the gene matches: 7. CDR3 length equals 17 residues. The CDR3 is CASSHLGTSGRADEQYF. The CDR3 nucleotides are TGTGCCAGCAGCCACCTTGGGACTAGCGGGAGGGCGGACGAGCAGTACTTC.

The table lists this clone with a few counts. The chain is built from TRBV6-5 and TRBJ1-1, with D possibly matching TRBD1 (6 bases). CDR1 and CDR2 from the germline V gene are MNHEY and SVGAGI. Trimming took off 5 bases at V and 1 base at J, with 11 bases between the two ends. CDR3 length: 14 residues. Here the CDR3 DNA reads TGTGCCAGCAGTACCCTACAGGGGAACACTGAAGCTTTCTTT. It codes for CASSTLQGNTEAFF.

The rearrangement joins TRBV9 to TRBJ2-7; weak D call: TRBD2 (5 bases). V was shortened by 0 bases and J by 2 bases, with 15 bases between the two germline ends. This CDR3 contains 16 residues. The germline V gene has CDR1 SGDLS and CDR2 YYNGEE. This CDR3 reads CASSVEPGIFPYEQYF. For the CDR3, the DNA is TGTGCCAGCAGCGTAGAACCGGGAATCTTCCCCTACGAGCAGTACTTC.

J is TRBJ2-5 and V is TRBV11-2; the match to TRBD2 covers 9 bases. The CDR3 length is 13 residues. V was clipped by 5 bases and J by 5 bases; unmatched bases: 3. Germline loops: CDR1 SGHAT, CDR2 FQNNGV. In DNA form, the CDR3 reads TGTGCCAGCAGCATAGGACTAGCGGAGACCCAGTACTTC. This sequence encodes CASSIGLAETQYF.

The rearrangement joins TRBV27 to TRBJ2-1; perhaps TRBD2 as D (6 bases). The CDR3 runs 14 residues. Germline V CDR1 and CDR2: MNHEY, SMNVEV (reference sequence). V was pared by 5 bases and J by 6 bases, with 14 bases between. The CDR3 sequence is CASSTRDSINEQFF. CDR3 nucleotide sequence: TGTGCCAGCAGTACCCGGGACTCTATCAATGAGCAGTTCTTC.

CDR3 DNA sequence: TGTGCCAGCAGTTACGTTAGCAAAGGGGATGAGCAGTTCTTC. It codes for CASSYVSKGDEQFF. This chain connects TRBV6-5 to TRBJ2-1, with D possibly being TRBD1 (5 bases). This CDR3 is built from 14 residues. The V gene lost 2 bases and the J gene lost 8 bases, with 13 bases spanning the gap. The germline V gene encodes CDR1 MNHEY and CDR2 SVGAGI.

Only one count was recorded for this clone. The chain carries TRBV6-2 or TRBV6-3 and TRBJ2-7, with 12 bases matching TRBD1. The ends lost 4 bases at V and 5 bases at J; junction bases unmatched: 9. The CDR3 is made up of 16 amino acids. The germline V gene has CDR1 MNHEY and CDR2 SVGEGT. CDR3 region: CASSSGQGATAHEQYF. CDR3 coding DNA: TGTGCCAGCAGTTCGGGACAGGGGGCGACTGCACACGAGCAGTACTTC.

The chain is built from TRBV6-2 or TRBV6-3 and TRBJ2-2; TRBD2 might be the D (5 bases). Germline CDR1 and CDR2: MNHEY and SVGEGT. Trimming took off 4 bases at V and 5 bases at J, with 8 bases between the two ends. There are 13 residues in the CDR3. The CDR3 loop is CASSSEGTGELFF. The CDR3 nucleotides read TGTGCCAGCAGTTCTGAGGGTACCGGGGAGCTGTTTTTT.

The chain recombines TRBV5-6 with TRBJ2-7; D remains unclear. The ends were cut back, 5 bases at V and 2 bases at J, with 8 bases in the middle. The CDR3 runs to 12 residues. Germline V gene data show CDR1 as SGHDT and CDR2 as YYEEEE. In DNA form, the CDR3 reads TGTGCCAGCAGTGCTGGGCCCTACGAGCAGTACTTC. As protein: CASSAGPYEQYF.

This chain connects TRBV19 to TRBJ2-7, with D hard to call. The CDR3 length is 14 residues. From germline, CDR1 is LNHDA and CDR2 SQIVND (reference sequence). V was shortened by 2 bases and J by 1 base, with 9 bases between the two germline ends. In DNA, the CDR3 is TGTGCCAGTAGTATACAGGCCGGTTCCTACGAGCAGTACTTC. It yields the protein CASSIQAGSYEQYF.

This clone showed up just once. The chain has TRBV9 and TRBJ1-1; 7 nucleotides align to TRBD1. The CDR3 loop spans 14 amino acids. Germline CDR1 reads SGDLS; CDR2 reads YYNGEE. Unmatched junction bases numbered 5, after V lost 3 bases and J lost 3 bases. This chain's CDR3 is CASSATGIDTEAFF. The DNA for the CDR3 is TGTGCCAGCAGCGCGACAGGGATTGACACTGAAGCTTTCTTT.

The chain is built from TRBV7-6 and TRBJ2-7; 7 nucleotides line up with TRBD1. CDR3 length equals 17 residues. Germline V gene data show CDR1 as SGHVS and CDR2 as FNYEAQ. J was trimmed by 2 bases and V by 1 base; bases with no gene match: 11. This CDR3 is CASSLVSGWQGAYEQYF. CDR3 nucleotides: TGTGCCAGCAGCTTAGTATCCGGGTGGCAGGGGGCCTACGAGCAGTACTTC. The variable domain in full, completed from reference TRBV7-6 and TRBJ2-7, reads GAGVSQSPRYKVTKRGQDVALRCDPISGHVSLYWYRQALGQGPEFLTYFNYEAQQDKSGLPNDRFSAERPEGSISTLTIQRTEQRDSAMYRCASSLVSGWQGAYEQYFGPGTRLTVT.